This T cell receptor beta chain was documented in a study of shared clonotypes between healthy human individuals. Study observations and caveats: The authors expected sequencing depth to affect clonotype sharing among donors. The study found lower generation probabilities in non-shared clonotypes than in those shared by all four donors. Donors were few, which limited the genetic and exposure-history diversity represented.

Only in-frame clones appear in the TCRdb table, and some are missing; sequencing was by immunoSEQ multiplex PCR. The sample consists of 2 million to 2.5 million clones, approximately 94% of them appearing once. About this clone: The antigen is undetermined.

Per the germline V gene, CDR1 is LNHDA and CDR2 is SQIVND (reference sequence). This CDR3 comprises 18 residues. The J segment lost 0 bases and the V segment lost 5 bases, leaving 13 bases of the junction unmatched. The clonotype was recovered from a man younger than 30 in good health. The sequencing sample was made of naive CD4+ T cells sorted from blood. The subset was: CD45RA+ positively selected. The J gene is TRBJ2-3, the V gene TRBV19, with TRBD2 matching 8 bases. CDR3 bases: TGTGCCAGTAGTCCTCGGCCCCCAACTAGCGGAAGCACAGATACGCAGTATTTT. As protein: CASSPRPPTSGSTDTQYF.